This T cell receptor beta chain was profiled in a study of CD8 T cells in Susac syndrome (dated by TCRdb to about 2019). At the level of the whole study: Among the sequenced Susac syndrome patients, over five had clinically active disease and about eight were in clinical remission. Repertoire sequencing was used to test whether CD8+ T cell activation and differentiation in Susac syndrome was antigen driven. Susac syndrome patients were therapy-naive, on corticosteroids (some also receiving IVIg), or on IVIg alone at blood withdrawal.

For this chain, trimming is 0 bases at the V end and 2 bases at the J end, and the number of junction bases without a gene match is 9. From the germline V gene, CDR1 is MGHRA and CDR2 is YSYEKL. Including cysteine and phenylalanine, the CDR3 has 17 amino acids. Here the CDR3 DNA is all that survives: 51 bases in frame from base 1. Peripheral blood CD8+ and CD4+ T cells from healthy donors, Susac syndrome patients and multiple sclerosis patients were profiled by high-throughput TCR beta sequencing. Susac syndrome patients met recently defined diagnostic criteria for definite or probable disease. Bulk CD8+ and CD4+ T cells were purified by magnetic negative isolation, whereas CD8+ TEMRA cells were enriched by FACS. Blood was drawn into EDTA tubes, processed within 24 hours, and PBMCs were isolated by density gradient centrifugation. PBMCs intended for TCR sequencing were frozen in liquid nitrogen and were later thawed in a 37 degrees C water bath. The sorted or isolated CD4+, CD8+ and CD8+ TEMRA cells had a purity of 90% or higher.

The full study reports these points: The study acknowledged that relatively few individuals were included in the TCR sequencing and HLA analysis. In the CD4+ T cell repertoire of Susac syndrome patients, clonal expansion was not detected.

RNA was extracted using the RNeasy kit, and about 0.45 to 1 microgram was reverse transcribed with random hexamers. TCR beta CDR3 regions were amplified with the immunoSEQ multiplex PCR assay covering 54 Vbeta and 13 Jbeta segments. PCR amplification bias was corrected by using a synthetic template baseline for primer optimization and computational correction. The original methods were these. Only productive sequences were kept, with reads annotated to V, D and J genes according to IMGT and analyzed in immunoSEQ Analyzer. To calculate clonality, Shannon entropy was normalized by log2 of the number of productive unique sequences and then subtracted from one. For each patient and control, public and private clones were evaluated among the 100 most prevalent clones. Clones were defined as Susac-specific when absent from the healthy and MS cohorts, from over 950 published viral clones and from other ImmuneACCESS disease sequences. Using fastp trimming at Q25 and MiXCR clonotype assembly, TCRdb reanalyzed the public sequencing data and kept in-frame beta chains. CDR3 protein sequences are deduplicated, and each keeps its most common genes and DNA. Clone size and V and J calls follow TCRdb, not the original study. The sample data list just under 95,000 distinct CDR3 sequences, and roughly 94% of these were observed just once. The ten biggest clones cover about 0.29% of the sample.

Note on this clonotype: Its antigen is still unknown. There are no base qualities to consult, and no much larger clone falls within one base.

The sequencing input was CD4+ T cells from PBMCs. This TCR was sampled from a human donor with Susac syndrome. The chain employs TRBV4-1 and TRBJ2-7; 8 junctional bases match TRBD1. The CDR3 protein is CASSQDRRTGLTYEQYF. The sequence in DNA is TGCGCCAGCAGCCAAGACAGACGGACAGGGCTAACCTACGAGCAGTACTTC.